This record concerns one TCR beta chain sequence. Its antigen remains unknown. Here immunoSEQ multiplex PCR was the method, and the copy in TCRdb shows in-frame clones only, minus some. The sample has 80,000 or so clones, about nine tenths seen once. The source of the sample is a study of T cell responses to AZD1222 COVID-19 vaccine. Whole-study findings and limits: A rise in Spike-specific TCR breadth and depth followed two AZD1222 doses. Clonal diversity may have been underestimated, and the donors were mostly white British, with more females than males.

The CDR3 length is 12 residues. Germline CDR1 and CDR2: MNHNY and SVGAGI (reference sequence). V lost 5 bases, J lost 4 bases, and 6 bases lay in between. The sequence was collected from an adult who received the AZD1222 COVID-19 vaccine. This sequence joins TRBV6-6 and TRBJ1-3; no reliable D call. The sequences come from peripheral blood, collected 28 days after the second AZD1222 dose. DNA of the CDR3: TGTGCCAGCAGTAACCTCGGAAACACCATATATTTT. Translated, it gives CASSNLGNTIYF.